This entry features one T cell receptor (beta chain) sequence. Its antigen is still unknown. This sample stems from a study of siplizumab effects on memory and regulatory T cells. Study findings and constraints: To unstimulated subsets, only a minor fraction of alloreactive clones could be mapped. Where siplizumab was present, mappable alloreactive CD4+ clones averaged 68.8% Treg-derived, compared with approximately 25% in controls. Naive-or-memory phenotypes were unassignable for roughly 80-95% of proliferating CD4+ or CD8+ clones.

Assayed TCR templates numbered 90,000 to 100,000 for each sample. Generated by immunoSEQ multiplex PCR, the TCRdb table keeps only in-frame clones and is missing some. The sample records under 150,000 clones, 94% being singletons. What was sequenced was non-Treg CD4+ T cells sorted from blood. The sequence derives from a human donor in good health.

The CDR3 reads CASSGQGLTNEKLFF. The CDR3 DNA follows: TGTGCCAGCAGTGGACAGGGGTTGACTAATGAAAAACTGTTTTTT. J is TRBJ1-4 and V is TRBV2; the match to TRBD1 covers 8 bases. The junction had 3 bases not matched to a gene; V was cut back by 4 bases and J by 2 bases. Germline assignment: CDR1 SNHLY and CDR2 FYNNEI. The CDR3 is made up of 15 amino acids. The full variable domain, in which reference TRBV2 and TRBJ1-4 provide the parts outside the CDR3, is EPEVTQTPSHQVTQMGQEVILRCVPISNHLYFYWYRQILGQKVEFLVSFYNNEISEKSEIFDDQFSVERPDGSNFTLKIRSTKLEDSAMYFCASSGQGLTNEKLFFGSGTQLSVL.